What follows is one T cell receptor (beta chain) and its context. Its target is not known. TCRdb itself ran the 5' RACE reads through MiXCR, one entry per CDR3 protein. This table has some 320,000 distinct CDR3 sequences, 9% to 15% appearing once. CDR1 and CDR2 from the germline V gene are DFQATT and SNEGSKA (reference sequence). V lost 7 bases to trimming and J lost 0 bases, with 10 bases between them. This CDR3 contains 13 residues. The data were obtained in a study of identical twins. Study-wide results and limits: Out-of-frame alpha sequences shared by twins showed excess low generation probability.

This sample was also put to use in a study of yellow fever vaccine responses in identical twins.

Sample: CD8+ T cells sorted from blood. This chain links TRBV20-1 with TRBJ2-1; D call uncertain. This clonotype originated in a young woman in good health. The CDR3 DNA reads TGCAGTGTTCAGGACCTCTCCTACAATGAGCAGTTCTTC. Translating gives CSVQDLSYNEQFF.